A selection of T cell receptor beta chains follows, all from one sample in a study of cytomegalovirus exposure and HLA in healthy donors. Using immunoSEQ multiplex PCR, the repertoire was profiled, and TCRdb retains in-frame clones only, with some absent. This sample has over 50,000 clones; 80% to 95% occur once, and the top ten carry over 4%. Sequencing was carried out using PBMCs. Every receptor here comes from a man between 18 and 35 years old in good health and CMV-seropositive. The CDR3 runs from the conserved cysteine through the conserved F or W. The D gene is left open where the match is weak. Clone size is given for some rows only: seen once, a few or many times, or a class if the clone is expanded.

clone size	V gene	D gene	J gene	CDR3 DNA	CDR3 protein
-	TRBV6-6	-	TRBJ2-7	TGTGCCAGCAGACCGGGGGAAGTTACGGGCGAGCAGTACTTC	CASRPGEVTGEQYF
-	TRBV19	TRBD1	TRBJ2-7	TGTGCCAGTAGCCCGACAGGGTACATGTCCGAGCAGTACTTC	CASSPTGYMSEQYF
-	TRBV4-2	TRBD2	TRBJ2-1	TGTGCCAGCAGCCAGAGGACTAGCGGTTACAATGAGCAGTTCTTC	CASSQRTSGYNEQFF
-	TRBV28	-	TRBJ2-3	TGTGCCAGCAGCCCGGAGGTATCCGCCCGCACAGATACGCAGTATTTT	CASSPEVSARTDTQYF
once	TRBV9	-	TRBJ2-7	TGTGCCAGCAGCGTAGGCCCAGTCTCCTACGAGCAGTACTTC	CASSVGPVSYEQYF
-	TRBV7-8	TRBD1	TRBJ2-1	TGTGCCAGCAGCGAGACAGGGGGGAATGAGCAGTTCTTC	CASSETGGNEQFF
few	TRBV9	TRBD2	TRBJ2-7	TGTGCCAGCAGCGTCACGGGAGGGCTGGGGAACGAGCAGTACTTC	CASSVTGGLGNEQYF
-	TRBV7-3	TRBD2	TRBJ2-7	TGTGCCAGCAGCTCCGGGACTAGCGTCGGGGAGCAGTACTTC	CASSSGTSVGEQYF
-	TRBV9	-	TRBJ1-2	TGTGCCAGCAGCGTAGCCCTCCAAGGAGGGGGGGAGGACTATGGCTACACCTTC	CASSVALQGGGEDYGYTF
-	TRBV27	TRBD2	TRBJ2-7	TGTGCCAGCGGGGGACTAGCGGGAGACGAGCAGTACTTC	CASGGLAGDEQYF
once	TRBV2	-	TRBJ2-1	TGTGCCAGCAGTGAAACCCGCCCACAATATGGTGAGCAGTTCTTC	CASSETRPQYGEQFF
-	TRBV2	TRBD1	TRBJ1-1	TGTGCCAGCAGTCCAGGGGGACACAACACTGAAGCTTTCTTT	CASSPGGHNTEAFF
-	TRBV2	-	TRBJ1-1	TGTGCCAGCAGTGAAGCGAGGAAAGCTTTCTTT	CASSEARKAFF
once	TRBV6-5	-	TRBJ2-6	TGTGCCAGCAGTGAGGCGGGGGGGGCCAACGTCCTGACTTTC	CASSEAGGANVLTF
-	TRBV9	-	TRBJ2-1	TGTGCCAGCAGCGTAGGATGGTCGCTTCCCATCGGCAATGAGCAGTTCTTC	CASSVGWSLPIGNEQFF
-	TRBV5-5	TRBD1	TRBJ1-5	TGTGCCAGCAGCACTGGACAGGGGGCCGGTCAGCCCCAGCATTTT	CASSTGQGAGQPQHF
-	TRBV9	-	TRBJ1-1	TGTGCCAGCAGCGTAGACTTGACGGGGAGCACTGAAGCTTTCTTT	CASSVDLTGSTEAFF
-	TRBV7-6	-	TRBJ2-7	TGTGCCAGCAGCCCTCGAGCTGCCGAGCAGTACTTC	CASSPRAAEQYF
-	TRBV11-3	-	TRBJ2-3	TGTGCCAGCAGCCCGATACCCGACGTAGTTGGCGGGAGCACAGATACGCAGTATTTT	CASSPIPDVVGGSTDTQYF
-	TRBV7-3	-	TRBJ2-1	TGTGCCAGCAGCCGGGGGTACAATGAGCAGTTCTTC	CASSRGYNEQFF
-	TRBV11-3	-	TRBJ2-7	TGTGCCAGCAGCTTCCTACCCTTCTACGAGCAGTACTTC	CASSFLPFYEQYF
-	TRBV28	TRBD1	TRBJ1-4	TGTGCCTCCAGGGGGACAGGGAGTGAAAAACTGTTTTTT	CASRGTGSEKLFF
-	TRBV28	-	TRBJ2-3	TGTGCCAGCCAGGGGGGCTCGGGGAATACGCAGTATTTT	CASQGGSGNTQYF
-	TRBV28	-	TRBJ2-5	TGTGCCAGCAGTTTCCGAGGGAGCGAAAAGACCCAGTACTTC	CASSFRGSEKTQYF
-	TRBV5-5	-	TRBJ2-3	TGTGCCAGCAGCTTGGGTACTCCCCACTTCCAACCGGTCACAGATACGCAGTATTTT	CASSLGTPHFQPVTDTQYF
-	TRBV6-5	-	TRBJ1-4	TGTGCCAGCAGAAACTTCGGGGGGGGTAATGAAAAACTGTTTTTT	CASRNFGGGNEKLFF
-	TRBV21-1	-	TRBJ2-7	TGTGCCAGCAGCAAAGCGACGACTAGCGGAACCCGTTCCTACGAGCAGTACTTC	CASSKATTSGTRSYEQYF
-	TRBV5-1	TRBD2	TRBJ2-1	TGCGCCAGCAGCAACGCGGGAGCGGTCTACAATGAGCAGTTCTTC	CASSNAGAVYNEQFF
-	TRBV7-2	TRBD1	TRBJ2-7	TGTGCCAGCAGCCAAGACCCGGGACAGGGGTGGGACGAGCAGTACTTC	CASSQDPGQGWDEQYF